These T cell receptor beta chains were read from a single sample in a study of cytomegalovirus exposure and HLA in healthy donors. Only in-frame clones appear in the TCRdb table, and some are missing; sequencing was by immunoSEQ multiplex PCR. The profile shows about 110,000 clones, roughly three fifths of them singletons. Specimen: PBMCs. The receptors shown here come from a man aged 30 to 39 in good health and CMV-seropositive. Both conserved end residues are part of each CDR3. D genes are given only for firm matches. A clone size is listed for some rows: how often the clone was seen (once, few, many), or a class if it is expanded.

D	size	J	V	DNA	CDR3
.	.	TRBJ1-3	TRBV11-2	TGTGCCAGCAGTCCCGAGGGAAACACCATATATTTT	CASSPEGNTIYF
TRBD1	.	TRBJ2-7	TRBV4-1	TGCGCCAGCAGCCAAGAAGGGACAGGGGCCTACGAGCAGTACTTC	CASSQEGTGAYEQYF
.	.	TRBJ2-3	TRBV29-1	TGCAGCGTTGACGGACAGAGCACAGATACGCAGTATTTT	CSVDGQSTDTQYF
TRBD1	.	TRBJ1-1	TRBV6-1	TGTGCCAGCTGTAAAGACAGGGGGAGCCTGAACACTGAAGCTTTCTTT	CASCKDRGSLNTEAFF
.	few	TRBJ2-5	TRBV5-1	TGCGCCAGCAGCTTGGCCCTCGAGACCCAGTACTTC	CASSLALETQYF
.	.	TRBJ2-7	TRBV19	TGTGCCAGTAGGGCGGGCTACGAGCAGTACTTC	CASRAGYEQYF
.	.	TRBJ2-3	TRBV28	TGTGCCAGCAGTACGTCTTTTTCGATTTCAGGGAGCACAGATACGCAGTATTTT	CASSTSFSISGSTDTQYF
TRBD1	.	TRBJ2-7	TRBV7-2	TGTGCCAGCAGCTCCCGGACAGGGAGAAGCGAGCAGTACTTC	CASSSRTGRSEQYF
TRBD1	.	TRBJ2-5	TRBV5-1	TGCGCCAGCAGCTTACAGGGGACGCAAGAGACCCAGTACTTC	CASSLQGTQETQYF
TRBD2	.	TRBJ2-7	TRBV11-1	TGTGCCAGCAGCTCCGGGGGGGAGCCGGCCGAGCAGTACTTC	CASSSGGEPAEQYF
TRBD1	once	TRBJ1-3	TRBV4-2	TGTGCCAGCAGCCAAGCCGGGACAGGGTCGGGGTCGTCTGGAAACACCATATATTTT	CASSQAGTGSGSSGNTIYF
.	few	TRBJ1-1	TRBV6-6	TGTGCCAGCACGTCCGGCAGGGCGACTGAAGCTTTCTTT	CASTSGRATEAFF
.	.	TRBJ2-3	TRBV18	TGTGCCAGCTCGCCTTCGACCGGGGCAGATACGCAGTATTTT	CASSPSTGADTQYF
.	.	TRBJ1-4	TRBV6-6	TGTGCCAGCAGCCCTCGACAGAGATCTAATGAAAAACTGTTTTTT	CASSPRQRSNEKLFF
TRBD2	.	TRBJ2-5	TRBV7-8	TGTGCCAGCAGCTTAAGGCAGCGGGGGGAGACCCAGTACTTC	CASSLRQRGETQYF
.	.	TRBJ1-5	TRBV7-3	TGTGCCAGCAGTCCAACGGGGAGGGGAGAGCCCCAGCATTTT	CASSPTGRGEPQHF
TRBD1	once	TRBJ2-7	TRBV9	TGTGCCAGCAGCACCTTCGACAGGGCTAACGAGCAGTACTTC	CASSTFDRANEQYF
.	.	TRBJ1-2	TRBV6-6	TGTGCCAGCAGTTACGTGGACAGAGGCGGCTATGGCTACACCTTC	CASSYVDRGGYGYTF
TRBD1	.	TRBJ1-4	TRBV10-3	TGTGCCATCAGTGGGACAGGGGCGAGTGAAAAACTGTTTTTT	CAISGTGASEKLFF
.	.	TRBJ2-5	TRBV30	TGTGCCTGGGTAACAGGGGAGACCCAGTACTTC	CAWVTGETQYF
TRBD2	.	TRBJ2-5	TRBV5-1	TGCGACAAGGGGCCTAGCGGGGGTAAAGAGACCCAGTACTTC	CDKGPSGGKETQYF
TRBD1	.	TRBJ2-7	TRBV27	TGTGCCAGCAGTCCTCGGACAGGGGGCTTCTCCTACGAGCAGTACTTC	CASSPRTGGFSYEQYF
TRBD1	.	TRBJ2-7	TRBV9	TGTGCCAGCAGCGCCTACTCGGGGACAGGGATCGAGCAGTACTTC	CASSAYSGTGIEQYF
.	.	TRBJ1-4	TRBV6-6	TGTGCCAGCAGTCCCCCCCGGGGAGCTAATGAAAAACTGTTTTTT	CASSPPRGANEKLFF
TRBD2	.	TRBJ2-7	TRBV6-1	TGTGCCAGCAGTGAAGGGGAGCGGGGACGATACGAGCAGTACTTC	CASSEGERGRYEQYF
TRBD1	.	TRBJ1-1	TRBV18	TGTGCCACCCTAACAGGGGATTCTCCTGAAGCTTTCTTT	CATLTGDSPEAFF
TRBD2	few	TRBJ2-3	TRBV7-9	TGTGCCAGCAGCTTGGGGGGACTAGCGGGGACATTCACGGTGGATACGCAGTATTTT	CASSLGGLAGTFTVDTQYF
TRBD1	.	TRBJ1-1	TRBV29-1	TGCAGCGCAGGGGAAGGGGGCCGGGAGAAAGCTTTCTTT	CSAGEGGREKAFF
TRBD2	.	TRBJ2-7	TRBV11-2	TGTGCCAGCAGCTTTAGCGGGGGTACCTCTTTAGAGCAGTACTTC	CASSFSGGTSLEQYF
TRBD1	.	TRBJ2-7	TRBV7-2	TGTGCCAGCAGCTTATACCAGGGGGCCTACGAGCAGTACTTC	CASSLYQGAYEQYF
.	.	TRBJ2-6	TRBV18	TGTGCCAGCTCACCACTGAGGGTACGTGGGGCCAACGTCCTGACTTTC	CASSPLRVRGANVLTF
.	.	TRBJ1-6	TRBV6-1	TGTGCCAGCAGTGAATCCGGACTCTTGATGGAGTCACCCCTCCACTTT	CASSESGLLMESPLHF
.	few	TRBJ2-7	TRBV27	TGTGCCAGCAGTCCTCTAGGGGGTATCAGCTCCTACGAGCAGTACTTC	CASSPLGGISSYEQYF
TRBD1	few	TRBJ1-5	TRBV27	TGTGCCAGCCGATCGGGGACAGTTTCTAATCAGCCCCAGCATTTT	CASRSGTVSNQPQHF
.	.	TRBJ2-1	TRBV2	TGTGCCAGCAGTTTGGCCCCCGGGGGTGAGCAGTTCTTC	CASSLAPGGEQFF
.	medium-sized	TRBJ1-1	TRBV6-5	TGTGCCAGCAGTTACTCGGGAGGGAACACTGAAGCTTTCTTT	CASSYSGGNTEAFF
TRBD1	.	TRBJ2-3	TRBV6-1	TGTGCCAGCGACAGACAGGGATTCACAGATACGCAGTATTTT	CASDRQGFTDTQYF
TRBD2	.	TRBJ2-3	TRBV27	TGTGCCAGCAGTTTGCTTGCCGGGGGGGCCGCTACGCAGTATTTT	CASSLLAGGAATQYF
TRBD1	few	TRBJ1-2	TRBV11-2	TGTGCCAGCAGCTGGGGACAGGGCCAAGGCTACACCTTC	CASSWGQGQGYTF
.	.	TRBJ2-1	TRBV11-2	TGTGCCAGCAGCTTAGTCCTCGGTTTAGAGCAGTTCTTC	CASSLVLGLEQFF
.	.	TRBJ1-2	TRBV5-1	TGCGCCAGCAGCTTGGCCCAGGATTATGGCTACACCTTC	CASSLAQDYGYTF
.	.	TRBJ2-7	TRBV6-1	TGTGCCAGCGTTCCGGTCGGACAGCTATACGAGCAGTACTTC	CASVPVGQLYEQYF
.	few	TRBJ2-2	TRBV7-6	TGTGCCAGCAGCTTATATAACACCGGGGAGCTGTTTTTT	CASSLYNTGELFF
TRBD2	few	TRBJ2-7	TRBV6-5	TGTGCCAGCAGTGCCCCTTCTAGCGGCTCCTACGAGCAGTACTTC	CASSAPSSGSYEQYF
TRBD2	.	TRBJ2-5	TRBV6-5	TGTGCCGTACAACCGGGGGGGGAAGAGACCCAGTACTTC	CAVQPGGEETQYF
TRBD1	once	TRBJ1-1	TRBV6-1	TGTGCCAGCAGCGGACAGGGGAACACTGAAGCTTTCTTT	CASSGQGNTEAFF
.	few	TRBJ2-1	TRBV5-4	TGTGCCAGCAGCTGGGATTCAGGAGGATACAATGAGCAGTTCTTC	CASSWDSGGYNEQFF
TRBD1	few	TRBJ1-2	TRBV6-5	TGTGCCAGCGGACAGGGGATTAACTATGGCTACACCTTC	CASGQGINYGYTF
TRBD1	once	TRBJ2-3	TRBV7-9	TGTGCCAGCAGTTTCAGGACAGGGGGCTTGGATACGCAGTATTTT	CASSFRTGGLDTQYF
.	.	TRBJ1-6	TRBV10-3	TGTGCCACCGCCGCGGGGGCGGAGAATTCACCCCTCCACTTT	CATAAGAENSPLHF
.	.	TRBJ1-1	TRBV6-1	TGTGCCACTGAACAAAAGAACACTGAAGCTTTCTTT	CATEQKNTEAFF
TRBD1	.	TRBJ2-3	TRBV11-2	TGTGCCAGCAGTCCGAGGACAGGGGAGGATACGCAGTATTTT	CASSPRTGEDTQYF